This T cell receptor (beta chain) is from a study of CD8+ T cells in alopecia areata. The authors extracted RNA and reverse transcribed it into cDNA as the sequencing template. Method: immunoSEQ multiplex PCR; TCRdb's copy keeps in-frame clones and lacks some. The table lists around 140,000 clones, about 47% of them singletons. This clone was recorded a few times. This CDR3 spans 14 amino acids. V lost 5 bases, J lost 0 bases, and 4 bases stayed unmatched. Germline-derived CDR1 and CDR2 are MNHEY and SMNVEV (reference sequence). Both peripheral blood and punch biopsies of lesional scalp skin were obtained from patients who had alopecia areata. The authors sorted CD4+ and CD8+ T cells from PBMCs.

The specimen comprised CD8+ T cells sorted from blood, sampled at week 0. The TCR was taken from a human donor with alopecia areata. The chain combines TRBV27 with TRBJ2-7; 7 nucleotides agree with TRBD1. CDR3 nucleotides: TGTGCCAGCAGTGTACAGGGGAGCTCCTACGAGCAGTACTTC. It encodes CASSVQGSSYEQYF.